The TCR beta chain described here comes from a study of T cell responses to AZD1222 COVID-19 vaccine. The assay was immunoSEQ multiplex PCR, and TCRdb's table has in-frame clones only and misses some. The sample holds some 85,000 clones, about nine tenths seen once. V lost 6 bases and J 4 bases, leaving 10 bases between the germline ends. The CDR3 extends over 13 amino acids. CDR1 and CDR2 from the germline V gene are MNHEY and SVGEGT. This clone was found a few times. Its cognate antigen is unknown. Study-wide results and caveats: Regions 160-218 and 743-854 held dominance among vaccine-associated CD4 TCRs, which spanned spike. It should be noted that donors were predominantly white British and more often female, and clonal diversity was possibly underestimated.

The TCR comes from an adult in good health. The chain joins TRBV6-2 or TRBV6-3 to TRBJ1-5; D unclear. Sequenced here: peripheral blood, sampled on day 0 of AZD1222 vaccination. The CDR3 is CASSVWRNQPQHF. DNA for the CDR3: TGTGCCAGCAGCGTTTGGCGGAATCAGCCCCAGCATTTT.